The 2 T cell receptor beta chains given below trace back to one sample, sequenced in a study of spatial heterogeneity in lung cancer. TCRdb reanalysed the 5' RACE reads using MiXCR and keeps one entry per CDR3 protein. The sample carries about 2,600 distinct CDR3 sequences, 1.4% recorded once. Time point noted: sample taken at primary tumor resection. These TCRs' antigens remain unknown. Points from the study as a whole: Counts of expanded alpha and beta TCRs within tumors tracked the tumor nonsynonymous mutation count.

Sample: lung tumor tissue, taken at surgery. These receptors came from a male donor with early-stage non-small cell lung cancer.

In this sample, this clonotype turned up many times. This chain uses TRBV27 with TRBJ2-4; D is unclear. CDR3 size: 11 residues. V shed 5 bases and J shed 8 bases, with 7 bases lying between them. CDR1 is MNHEY and CDR2 is SMNVEV in the germline V gene (reference sequence). The CDR3 here is CASSNSYIQYF. The CDR3 nucleotides are TGTGCCAGCAGTAACAGTTACATTCAGTACTTC.

This clonotype rates as medium-sized. The rearrangement joins TRBV7-6 to TRBJ2-3; unclear D gene. The CDR3 covers 13 residues. CDR1 SGHVS and CDR2 FNYEAQ come from the germline V gene. Trimming took off 6 bases at V and 2 bases at J, with 9 bases between the two ends. The CDR3 loop reads CASRSLSTDTQYF. As DNA, the CDR3 is TGTGCCAGCAGGAGCCTTTCCACAGATACGCAGTATTTT.